This TCR beta chain was obtained from a study of blood T cells in healthy people across ages. Study-level results: The fall in TCR beta diversity per million T cells was roughly linear with age.

The authors ran a second PCR of roughly 6 to 11 cycles using a sample-barcoded 5' primer and a J-beta primer mix. Via MiXCR, TCRdb re-called the 5' RACE reads, giving one row per CDR3 protein. The profile shows about 720,000 distinct CDR3 sequences, 25% of them singletons. In this sample, this clonotype turned up a few times. The antigen remains undetermined. The germline gives CDR1 MNHEY, CDR2 SVGAGI. This CDR3 is 14 amino acids long. Trimming removed 7 bases at V and 8 bases at J, with 20 bases between. In addition, the sample was reused for a study of T cells of mothers and their children. This second study says: Samples were obtained from three healthy Caucasian mothers and their six children.

The J gene is TRBJ1-2, the V gene TRBV6-5; unclear D gene. Material for sequencing was blood. The clonotype originates from a boy younger than 18 in good health. In DNA form, the CDR3 reads TGTGCCAGCACGTCAACCGATCGTTTGCGGGGCTACACCTTC. It translates to CASTSTDRLRGYTF.